The 19 T cell receptor beta chains presented below share a single source sample, sequenced in a study of OX40 agonist ivuxolimab in advanced cancers. Clones were read by immunoSEQ multiplex PCR, and TCRdb kept only the in-frame ones, dropping some. The sample lists tens of thousands of clones; 88% were seen once. The sequenced sample was CD4+ or CD8+ T cells sorted from blood, obtained in a trial of the OX40 agonist ivuxolimab. Receptors originate from an adult with an advanced solid tumor such as melanoma, head and neck, liver or kidney cancer.

This clone was seen more than once but under ten times. The rearrangement joins TRBV30 to TRBJ1-1; D unclear. This CDR3 has 12 amino acids. V was clipped by 0 bases and J by 4 bases, with 6 bases between them. Germline assignment: CDR1 GTSNPN and CDR2 SVGIG (reference sequence). CDR3 protein: CAWSVGSTEAFF. The CDR3 nucleotides read TGTGCCTGGAGTGTAGGTAGCACTGAAGCTTTCTTT. The whole variable domain, filled in from reference TRBV30 and TRBJ1-1, reads SQTIHQWPATLVQPVGSPLSLECTVEGTSNPNLYWYRQAAGRGLQLLFYSVGIGQISSEVPQNLSASRPQDRQFILSSKKLLLSDSGFYLCAWSVGSTEAFFGQGTRLTVV.

The CDR3 DNA reads TGTGCCAGCAGCCCCCCCGCTGCGGGCCGAGGGGATGAGCAGTTCTTC. Its translation: CASSPPAAGRGDEQFF. This chain uses TRBV4-2 with TRBJ2-1; D is perhaps TRBD1 or TRBD2 (5 bases each). The CDR3 has 16 amino acids. CDR1 is LGHNA, CDR2 YNFKEQ, per germline. Trimming removed 4 bases at V and 8 bases at J, with 21 bases between.

This clone was found a few times. This chain connects TRBV6-5 to TRBJ1-2; 10 bases fit TRBD1. Per the germline V gene, CDR1 is MNHEY and CDR2 is SVGAGI. With V trimmed by 6 bases and J by 7 bases, 8 bases remained unmatched. This CDR3 spans 14 amino acids. Written as DNA, the CDR3 is TGTGCCAGCAGCGGACAGGGGGGTTTTTCTGGCTACACCTTC. Residues: CASSGQGGFSGYTF.

This clone occurred once. CDR3 sequence reads: CASSVTGTSITSTDTQYF. CDR3 bases: TGTGCCAGCAGCGTAACCGGGACTAGCATAACTAGCACAGATACGCAGTATTTT. The chain employs TRBV9 and TRBJ2-3, with 9 bases fitting TRBD2. This CDR3 spans 18 amino acids. V shed 1 base, J shed 0 bases, and the junction held 9 bases outside the gene matches. From germline, CDR1 is SGDLS and CDR2 YYNGEE.

This chain connects TRBV4-1 to TRBJ2-7; D not certain. The germline gives CDR1 MGHRA, CDR2 YSYEKL. Trimming stripped 1 base from V and 0 bases from J, with 10 bases between. The length of the CDR3 is 15 residues. Written as DNA, the CDR3 is TGCGCCAGCAGCCAAGCGGCGACACTCTCCTACGAGCAGTACTTC. Translating it yields CASSQAATLSYEQYF.

V gene TRBV27 combines with J gene TRBJ2-7; D is ambiguous. Per germline, CDR1 MNHEY and CDR2 SMNVEV (reference sequence). This CDR3 is 13 amino acids long. The germline V and J ends were trimmed by 3 bases and 5 bases, with 11 bases remaining between them. The CDR3 DNA is TGTGCCAGCAGTTTTTTCCCCGAGAACGAGCAGTACTTC. It is translated as CASSFFPENEQYF.

The J gene is TRBJ2-2, the V gene TRBV5-4; D possibly corresponds to TRBD2 (6 bases). Germline values: CDR1 SGHNT, CDR2 YYREEE (reference sequence). The CDR3 loop spans 18 amino acids. V lost 0 bases to trimming and J lost 3 bases, with 18 bases between them. The CDR3 bases are TGTGCCAGCAGCTTGGCCGAGAGGAGGGGCATGGACACCGGGGAGCTGTTTTTT. Amino acids: CASSLAERRGMDTGELFF.

This clone came up once. Here the CDR3 reads CASSDGLAGGYEQYF. DNA for the CDR3: TGTGCCAGCAGTGACGGACTAGCGGGAGGGTACGAGCAGTACTTC. V and J are TRBV27 and TRBJ2-7, with 15 bases lining up with TRBD2. The J segment lost 4 bases and the V segment lost 5 bases, leaving 3 bases of the junction unmatched. The germline gives CDR1 MNHEY, CDR2 SMNVEV (reference sequence). The CDR3 sequence is 15 residues long.

The gene calls are TRBV28 and TRBJ2-7; no definite D call. V gave up 8 bases and J gave up 2 bases, with 7 bases separating them. Germline CDR1 and CDR2: MDHEN and SYDVKM. The CDR3 extends over 11 amino acids. The CDR3 is CASSPAYEQYF. CDR3 DNA: TGTGCCAGCTCCCCAGCCTACGAGCAGTACTTC. The whole variable domain, remainder taken from reference TRBV28 and TRBJ2-7, is DVKVTQSSRYLVKRTGEKVFLECVQDMDHENMFWYRQDPGLGLRLIYFSYDVKMKEKGDIPEGYSVSREKKERFSLILESASTNQTSMYLCASSPAYEQYFGPGTRLTVT.

The chain uses TRBV6-4 and TRBJ2-7; D gene ambiguous. The germline CDR1 and CDR2 sequences are MRHNA and SNTAGT. V gave up 11 bases and J gave up 2 bases, with 4 bases separating them. The CDR3 runs 9 residues. The DNA of the CDR3 is TGTGCCGGAACCTACGAGCAGTACTTC. This translates into CAGTYEQYF.

The chain carries TRBV6-6 and TRBJ2-1; 9 bases align to TRBD2. Germline V gene data show CDR1 as MNHNY and CDR2 as SVGAGI (reference sequence). The CDR3 totals 16 residues. The V and J ends lost 2 bases and 8 bases, in that order; junction bases with no gene match: 10. The CDR3 nucleotides read TGTGCCAGCAGTTACGTTTTTAGCGGGAGTGCGGATGAGCAGTTCTTC. Translated, it gives CASSYVFSGSADEQFF.

This chain links TRBV11-2 with TRBJ2-1, with D possibly being TRBD2 (6 bases). Germline CDR1 and CDR2: SGHAT and FQNNGV. The CDR3 has 14 residues. The V gene lost 1 base and the J gene lost 7 bases, with 11 bases spanning the gap. CDR3 residues: CASSLVPAGNEQFF. CDR3 coding DNA: TGTGCCAGCAGCTTAGTGCCAGCGGGTAATGAGCAGTTCTTC.

The chain links TRBV27 to TRBJ1-1; 12 nucleotides agree with TRBD1. CDR1 and CDR2 (germline): MNHEY, SMNVEV (reference sequence). The CDR3 spans 16 residues. Unmatched junction bases numbered 2, after V lost 0 bases and J lost 3 bases. The CDR3 DNA reads TGTGCCAGCAGTTTATCGGGACAGGGGGCGTACACTGAAGCTTTCTTT. Protein product: CASSLSGQGAYTEAFF.

The chain links TRBV4-2 to TRBJ2-7; D is uncertain. V gave up 0 bases and J gave up 1 base, with 4 bases separating them. The CDR3 is made up of 13 amino acids. The germline V gene encodes CDR1 LGHNA and CDR2 YNFKEQ. CDR3 sequence (DNA): TGTGCCAGCAGCCAAGACACTTCCTACGAGCAGTACTTC. It yields the protein CASSQDTSYEQYF.

This rearrangement joins TRBV9 to TRBJ1-1; no clear D gene. V shed 0 bases and J shed 5 bases, with 11 bases lying between them. The CDR3 has 14 amino acids. Germline CDR1 SGDLS, CDR2 YYNGEE. The CDR3 DNA follows: TGTGCCAGCAGCGTAGGGGGAGGGCCGACTGAAGCTTTCTTT. Translated, it gives CASSVGGGPTEAFF.

V and J are TRBV19 and TRBJ2-5; no definite D call. The CDR3 spans 15 residues. V lost 3 bases to trimming and J lost 4 bases, with 15 bases between them. Germline assignment: CDR1 LNHDA and CDR2 SQIVND (reference sequence). The CDR3 loop is CASSIPSLVPETQYF. The CDR3 DNA reads TGTGCCAGTAGTATCCCTTCGCTAGTTCCAGAGACCCAGTACTTC.

The chain carries TRBV2 and TRBJ1-4; 8 nucleotides align to TRBD1. Germline-derived CDR1 and CDR2 are SNHLY and FYNNEI. This CDR3 is 15 amino acids long. V trimming: 2 bases; J trimming: 7 bases; junction bases outside the gene matches: 6. The CDR3, as DNA: TGTGCCAGCAGTGAATGGTACGACAGGGGTGAAAAACTGTTTTTT. It translates to CASSEWYDRGEKLFF.

The rearrangement uses TRBV29-1 and TRBJ1-2; 7 nucleotides line up with TRBD1. J gave up 1 base and V 6 bases, and 5 bases lay outside the gene matches. There are 13 residues in the CDR3. Germline loops: CDR1 SQVTM, CDR2 ANQGSEA. The CDR3 DNA reads as TGCAGCGTGGTGGGACAGAGTAACTATGGCTACACCTTC. This codes for CSVVGQSNYGYTF.

The J gene is TRBJ2-7, the V gene TRBV27; D perhaps matches TRBD1 (6 bases). Trimming took off 6 bases at V and 5 bases at J, with 17 bases between the two ends. This CDR3 contains 14 residues. The germline V gene encodes CDR1 MNHEY and CDR2 SMNVEV (reference sequence). As DNA, the CDR3 is TGTGCCAGCAGCGGGACAATCTCAGGAGACGAGCAGTACTTC. It encodes CASSGTISGDEQYF.